This entry lists 17 T cell receptor beta chains sequenced from one sample in a study of blood T cell repertoires in COVID-19. Generated by immunoSEQ multiplex PCR, the TCRdb table keeps only in-frame clones and is missing some. The data show roughly 13,000 clones, with around 80% seen just once and about a third held by the top ten. Sequenced input: peripheral blood. These receptors were obtained from a human donor in a cohort sampled during active COVID-19.

CDR3 sequence reads: CASSQVLGGAYEKLFF. For the CDR3, the DNA is TGCGCCAGCAGCCAAGTCCTAGGGGGCGCTTATGAAAAACTGTTTTTT. The rearrangement uses TRBV4-1 and TRBJ1-4; 7 bases line up with TRBD1. Germline values: CDR1 MGHRA, CDR2 YSYEKL. The ends lost 1 base at V and 6 bases at J; junction bases unmatched: 8. The CDR3 extends over 16 amino acids.

This clone was counted only a few times. V usage is TRBV28 and J usage is TRBJ1-4; 7 bases fit TRBD1. Per germline, CDR1 MDHEN and CDR2 SYDVKM. The CDR3 is 14 amino acids. The trim removed 3 bases at V and 11 bases at J, leaving 9 bases unmatched. CDR3 nucleotides: TGTGCCAGCAGTTTCATTGGGACAGTGAGGAAACTGTTTTTT. Protein: CASSFIGTVRKLFF.

V gene TRBV30 combines with J gene TRBJ1-5, with D maybe TRBD1 (5 bases). The V and J ends lost 1 base and 0 bases respectively, with 7 bases between them. CDR1 is GTSNPN and CDR2 is SVGIG in the germline V gene (reference sequence). The CDR3 covers 14 residues. The CDR3 DNA reads TGTGCCTGGAGTGAGGGGCCTAGCAATCAGCCCCAGCATTTT. Translation gives CAWSEGPSNQPQHF.

V usage is TRBV30 and J usage is TRBJ2-2; 8 bases are a match to TRBD1. The germline CDR1 and CDR2 sequences are GTSNPN and SVGIG (reference sequence). Trimming removed 7 bases from V and 5 bases from J; junction bases left unmatched: 6. There are 13 residues in the CDR3. The CDR3 region is CASRDRRTGELFF. Written as DNA, the CDR3 is TGTGCCTCTCGGGACAGGAGGACCGGGGAGCTGTTTTTT.

The rearrangement links TRBV5-1 to TRBJ1-2; TRBD1 aligns across 9 bases. Trimming at V came to 4 bases and at J to 14 bases, leaving 12 bases not matched to a gene. This CDR3 is 13 amino acids long. CDR1 SGHRS and CDR2 YFSETQ come from the germline V gene. The CDR3 is CASSPGQGETSTF. CDR3 bases: TGCGCCAGCAGCCCGGGACAGGGCGAAACCTCAACCTTC.

This chain links TRBV7-2 with TRBJ1-4, with unresolved D. This CDR3 comprises 16 residues. The V gene lost 2 bases and the J gene lost 3 bases, with 13 bases spanning the gap. Germline CDR1 is SGHTA and CDR2 is FQGNSA. CDR3 bases: TGTGCCAGCAGCTTAAGAGGTGCACGGGCTAATGAAAAACTGTTTTTT. Translation gives CASSLRGARANEKLFF.

This chain joins TRBV5-4 and TRBJ2-3; 7 nucleotides align to TRBD2. CDR3 length: 16 residues. Germline CDR1 and CDR2: SGHNT and YYREEE (reference sequence). Germline trimming cut 0 bases from V and 4 bases from J; bases unmatched to any gene: 8. CDR3 loop: CASSLAGRSAADTQYF. Here the CDR3 DNA reads TGTGCCAGCAGCTTGGCCGGGAGGTCGGCCGCAGATACGCAGTATTTT.

The chain combines TRBV2 with TRBJ2-3; possible D gene TRBD2, 6 bases. V gave up 11 bases and J gave up 2 bases, with 14 bases separating them. CDR1 and CDR2 (germline): SNHLY, FYNNEI. The CDR3 runs 13 residues. CDR3 DNA sequence: TGTGCCCTCAGATGGGGGGTCACAGATACGCAGTATTTT. This translates into CALRWGVTDTQYF.

The chain has TRBV20-1 and TRBJ2-1, with 9 bases that match TRBD2. Germline lookup yields CDR1 DFQATT and CDR2 SNEGSKA (reference sequence). There are 14 residues in the CDR3. After removal of 3 bases from V and 2 bases from J, the junction contained 2 bases not matched to a gene. The CDR3 sequence is CSASGGGAYNEQFF. In nucleotides, the CDR3 is TGCAGTGCTAGTGGCGGGGGGGCCTACAATGAGCAGTTCTTC.

V is TRBV9 and J is TRBJ2-3; D may be TRBD2 (5 bases). This CDR3 is built from 14 residues. Trimming pared 0 bases from V and 5 bases from J, leaving 10 bases between. In germline, CDR1 is SGDLS, CDR2 YYNGEE. This CDR3 reads CASSVAPGRDTQYF. CDR3 coding DNA: TGTGCCAGCAGCGTAGCCCCGGGGAGAGATACGCAGTATTTT.

This clone was picked up a small number of times. The chain has TRBV4-3 and TRBJ1-1, with D uncertain. This CDR3 region has 14 residues. In germline, CDR1 is LGHNA, CDR2 YSLEER. Trimming cost V 5 bases and J 1 base, with 11 bases left between them. CDR3 sequence reads: CASSLGGWNTEAFF. Written as DNA, the CDR3 is TGCGCCAGCAGCTTAGGAGGGTGGAACACTGAAGCTTTCTTT.

The gene calls are TRBV30 and TRBJ2-3, with 7 bases lining up with TRBD1. There are 14 residues in the CDR3. J was trimmed by 0 bases and V by 8 bases; bases with no gene match: 8. CDR1 and CDR2 (germline): GTSNPN, SVGIG (reference sequence). The CDR3 sequence: CATSPGQSTDTQYF. The CDR3 nucleotides read TGTGCCACCTCACCGGGACAGAGCACAGATACGCAGTATTTT.

The chain carries TRBV18 and TRBJ2-1; 8 bases are a match to TRBD2. Trimming took 6 bases from V and 5 from J; bases not matched to a gene: 9. This CDR3 spans 15 amino acids. Germline loops: CDR1 KGHSH, CDR2 LQKENI. CDR3 protein: CASSRGGIANNEQFF. The CDR3 bases are TGTGCCAGCTCCCGCGGGGGGATAGCTAACAATGAGCAGTTCTTC.

V gene TRBV5-1 combines with J gene TRBJ2-5, with D possibly TRBD1 on 6 matching bases. The CDR3 is made up of 13 amino acids. Trimming shortened V by 0 bases and J by 3 bases, and 6 bases separated the two germline ends. Germline loops: CDR1 SGHRS, CDR2 YFSETQ. The CDR3: CASSLDREETQYF. CDR3 DNA sequence: TGCGCCAGCAGCTTGGACAGGGAAGAGACCCAGTACTTC.

V usage is TRBV11-2 and J usage is TRBJ1-2; 8 nucleotides align to TRBD1. The CDR3 is 14 residues long. J gave up 2 bases and V 5 bases, and 4 bases lay outside the gene matches. CDR1 SGHAT and CDR2 FQNNGV come from the germline V gene. CDR3 nucleotide sequence: TGTGCCAGCAGCCCAGGGGGCCTCAACTATGGCTACACCTTC. Protein: CASSPGGLNYGYTF.

The chain uses TRBV5-1 and TRBJ2-1; maybe TRBD2 (5 bases). The CDR3 is 12 amino acids. The V gene's germline CDR1 is SGHRS and CDR2 YFSETQ. V lost 0 bases, J lost 10 bases, and 8 bases lay in between. The CDR3 loop is CASSLGRIEQFF. The CDR3, as DNA: TGCGCCAGCAGCTTGGGGAGGATCGAGCAGTTCTTC.

J is TRBJ2-3 and V is TRBV3-1 (or the pseudogene TRBV3-2), with TRBD1 matching 8 bases. The CDR3 sequence is 16 residues long. After removal of 2 bases from V and 1 base from J, the junction contained 5 bases not matched to a gene. Germline-derived CDR1 and CDR2 are LGHDT and YNNKEL (reference sequence). CDR3 coding DNA: TGTGCCAGCAGCCAAACAGGGGGGTTGGGCACAGATACGCAGTATTTT. Residues: CASSQTGGLGTDTQYF.